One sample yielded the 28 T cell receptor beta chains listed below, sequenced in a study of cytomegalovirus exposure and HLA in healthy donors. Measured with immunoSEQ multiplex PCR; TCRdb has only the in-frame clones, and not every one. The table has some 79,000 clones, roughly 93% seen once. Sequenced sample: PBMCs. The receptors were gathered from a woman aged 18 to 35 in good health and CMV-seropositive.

The CDR3 sequence: CASSGSSGMEQYF. The CDR3, as DNA: TGTGCCAGCAGTGGAAGCAGCGGGATGGAGCAGTACTTC. The V and J genes are TRBV27 and TRBJ2-7, with 7 bases identical to TRBD2. Germline trimming cut 5 bases from V and 7 bases from J; bases unmatched to any gene: 8. The CDR3 consists of 13 residues. Germline V gene data show CDR1 as MNHEY and CDR2 as SMNVEV (reference sequence).

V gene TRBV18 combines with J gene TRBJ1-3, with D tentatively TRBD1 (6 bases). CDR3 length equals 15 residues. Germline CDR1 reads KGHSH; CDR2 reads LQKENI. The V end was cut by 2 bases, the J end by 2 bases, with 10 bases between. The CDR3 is CASSPYRATGNTIYF. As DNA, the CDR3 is TGTGCCAGCTCACCATACAGGGCAACTGGAAACACCATATATTTT.

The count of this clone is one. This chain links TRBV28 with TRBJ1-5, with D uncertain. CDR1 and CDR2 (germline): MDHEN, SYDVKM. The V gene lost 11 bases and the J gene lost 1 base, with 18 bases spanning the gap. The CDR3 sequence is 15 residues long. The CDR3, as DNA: TGTGCCGCCGACACCCTGGGCGGGAGCAATCAGCCCCAGCATTTT. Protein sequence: CAADTLGGSNQPQHF.

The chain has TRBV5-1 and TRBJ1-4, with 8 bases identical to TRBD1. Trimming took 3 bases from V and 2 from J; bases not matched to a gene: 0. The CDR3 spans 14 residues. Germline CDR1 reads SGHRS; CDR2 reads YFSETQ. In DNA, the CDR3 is TGCGCCAGCAGCTGGACAGGGACTAATGAAAAACTGTTTTTT. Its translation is CASSWTGTNEKLFF.

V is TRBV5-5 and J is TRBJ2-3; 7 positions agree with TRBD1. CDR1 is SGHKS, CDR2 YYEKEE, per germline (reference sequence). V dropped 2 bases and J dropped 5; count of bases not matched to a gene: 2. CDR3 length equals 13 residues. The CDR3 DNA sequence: TGTGCCAGCAGCTTAACAGGGGAAGATACGCAGTATTTT. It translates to CASSLTGEDTQYF.

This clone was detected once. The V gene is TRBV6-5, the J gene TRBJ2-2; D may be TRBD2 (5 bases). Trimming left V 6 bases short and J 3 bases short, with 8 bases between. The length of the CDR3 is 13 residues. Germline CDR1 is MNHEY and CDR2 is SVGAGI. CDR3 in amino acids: CASRGRYTGELFF. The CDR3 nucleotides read TGTGCCAGCAGGGGGAGATACACCGGGGAGCTGTTTTTT.

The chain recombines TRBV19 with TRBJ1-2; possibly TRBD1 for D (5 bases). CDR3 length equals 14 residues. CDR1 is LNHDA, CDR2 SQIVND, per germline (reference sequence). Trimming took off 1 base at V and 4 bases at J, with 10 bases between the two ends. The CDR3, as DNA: TGTGCCAGTAGTATAGCGGGGGACTTCTATGGCTACACCTTC. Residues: CASSIAGDFYGYTF.

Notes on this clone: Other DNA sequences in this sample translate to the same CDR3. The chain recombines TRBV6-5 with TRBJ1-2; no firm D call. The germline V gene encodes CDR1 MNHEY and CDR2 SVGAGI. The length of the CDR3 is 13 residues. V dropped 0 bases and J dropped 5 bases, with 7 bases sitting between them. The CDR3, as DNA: TGTGCCAGCAGTTACTCGCGGGGTTATGGCTACACCTTC. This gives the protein CASSYSRGYGYTF.

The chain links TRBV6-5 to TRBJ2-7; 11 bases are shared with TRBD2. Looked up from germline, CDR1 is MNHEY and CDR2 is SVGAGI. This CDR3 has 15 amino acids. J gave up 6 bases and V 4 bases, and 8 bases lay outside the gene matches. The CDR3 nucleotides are TGTGCCAGCAGTTTCCGGACTAGCGGGCAAGGCGAGCAGTACTTC. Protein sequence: CASSFRTSGQGEQYF.

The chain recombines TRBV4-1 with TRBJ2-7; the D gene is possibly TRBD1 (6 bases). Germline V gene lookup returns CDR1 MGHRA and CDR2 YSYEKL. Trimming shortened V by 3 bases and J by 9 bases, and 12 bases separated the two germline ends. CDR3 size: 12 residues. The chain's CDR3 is CASSQGHQRQYF. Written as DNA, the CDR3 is TGCGCCAGCAGCCAGGGACACCAGAGGCAGTACTTC.

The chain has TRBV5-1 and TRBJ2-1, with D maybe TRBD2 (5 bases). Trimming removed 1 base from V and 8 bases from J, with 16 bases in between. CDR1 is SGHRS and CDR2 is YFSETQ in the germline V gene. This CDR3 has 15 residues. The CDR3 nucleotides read TGCGCCAGCAGCTTGTCACTAATAGCGCGCGATGAGCAGTTCTTC. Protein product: CASSLSLIARDEQFF. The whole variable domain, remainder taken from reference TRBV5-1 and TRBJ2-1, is KAGVTQTPRYLIKTRGQQVTLSCSPISGHRSVSWYQQTPGQGLQFLFEYFSETQRNKGNFPGRFSGRQFSNSRSEMNVSTLELGDSALYLCASSLSLIARDEQFFGPGTRLTVL.

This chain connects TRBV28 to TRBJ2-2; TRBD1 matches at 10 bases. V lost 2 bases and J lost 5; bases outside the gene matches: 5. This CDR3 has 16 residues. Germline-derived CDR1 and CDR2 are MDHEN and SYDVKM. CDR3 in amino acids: CASSLGGQGGTGELFF. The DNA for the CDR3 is TGTGCCAGCAGTTTAGGCGGACAGGGGGGAACCGGGGAGCTGTTTTTT.

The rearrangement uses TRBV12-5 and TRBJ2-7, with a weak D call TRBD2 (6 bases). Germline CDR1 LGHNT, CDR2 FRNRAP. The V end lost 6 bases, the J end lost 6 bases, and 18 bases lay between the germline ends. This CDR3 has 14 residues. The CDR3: CASGRDYEGGEQYF. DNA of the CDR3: TGTGCTAGTGGGAGGGATTATGAGGGAGGCGAGCAGTACTTC.

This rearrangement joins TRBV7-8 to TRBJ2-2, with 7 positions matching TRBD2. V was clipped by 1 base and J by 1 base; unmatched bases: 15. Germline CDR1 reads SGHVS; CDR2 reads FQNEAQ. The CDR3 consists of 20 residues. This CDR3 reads CASSLGLLVFGGGNTGELFF. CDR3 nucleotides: TGTGCCAGCAGCTTAGGCCTCTTGGTATTTGGCGGGGGGAACACCGGGGAGCTGTTTTTT.

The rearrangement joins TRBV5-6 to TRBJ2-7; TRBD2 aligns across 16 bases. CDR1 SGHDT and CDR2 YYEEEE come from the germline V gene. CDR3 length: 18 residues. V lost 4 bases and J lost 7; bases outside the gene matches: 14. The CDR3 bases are TGTGCCAGCAGCCCTTGGGGACTAGCGGGAGGGCCACCGGAAGAGCAGTACTTC. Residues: CASSPWGLAGGPPEEQYF. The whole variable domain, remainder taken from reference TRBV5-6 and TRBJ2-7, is DAGVTQSPTHLIKTRGQQVTLRCSPKSGHDTVSWYQQALGQGPQFIFQYYEEEERQRGNFPDRFSGHQFPNYSSELNVNALLLGDSALYLCASSPWGLAGGPPEEQYFGPGTRLTVT.

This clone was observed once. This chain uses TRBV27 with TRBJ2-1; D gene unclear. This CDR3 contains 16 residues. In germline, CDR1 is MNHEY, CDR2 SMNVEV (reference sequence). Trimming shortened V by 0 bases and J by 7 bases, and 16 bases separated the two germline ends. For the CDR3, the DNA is TGTGCCAGCAGTTTATCACCCATTTTTGGGCGTAATGAGCAGTTCTTC. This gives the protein CASSLSPIFGRNEQFF.

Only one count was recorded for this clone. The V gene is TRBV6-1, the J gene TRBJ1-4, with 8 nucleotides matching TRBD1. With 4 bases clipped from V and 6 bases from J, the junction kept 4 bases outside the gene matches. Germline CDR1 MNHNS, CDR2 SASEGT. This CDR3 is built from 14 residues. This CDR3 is CASSGGQGHEKLFF. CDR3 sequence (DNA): TGTGCCAGCAGTGGAGGACAGGGACATGAAAAACTGTTTTTT.

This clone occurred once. CDR3 sequence (DNA): TGTGCCAGTAGTATAGATTTGGACAGGGCCGGTCAGCCCCAGCATTTT. Its translation: CASSIDLDRAGQPQHF. This chain uses TRBV19 with TRBJ1-5; 8 nucleotides line up with TRBD1. CDR1 is LNHDA and CDR2 is SQIVND in the germline V gene (reference sequence). J lost 6 bases, V lost 0 bases, and 7 bases had no gene match. The CDR3 has 16 amino acids.

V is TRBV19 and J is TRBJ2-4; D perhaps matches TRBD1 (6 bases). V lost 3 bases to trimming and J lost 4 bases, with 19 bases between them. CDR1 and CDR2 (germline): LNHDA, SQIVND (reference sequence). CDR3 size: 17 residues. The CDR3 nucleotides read TGTGCCAGTAGTATGAACCCAGGGGTGGTGAGAAAAAACATTCAGTACTTC. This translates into CASSMNPGVVRKNIQYF.

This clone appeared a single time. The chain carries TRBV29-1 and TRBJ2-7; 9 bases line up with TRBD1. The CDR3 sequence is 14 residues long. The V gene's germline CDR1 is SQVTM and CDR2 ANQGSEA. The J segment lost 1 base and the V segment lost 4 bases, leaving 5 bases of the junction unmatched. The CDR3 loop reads CSVVEDRGSYEQYF. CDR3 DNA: TGCAGCGTTGTTGAGGACAGGGGTTCCTACGAGCAGTACTTC.

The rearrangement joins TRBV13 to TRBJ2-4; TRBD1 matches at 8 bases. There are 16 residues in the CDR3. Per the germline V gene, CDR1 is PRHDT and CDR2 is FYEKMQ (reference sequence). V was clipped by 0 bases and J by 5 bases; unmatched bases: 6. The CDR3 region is CASSLGTGQGENIQYF. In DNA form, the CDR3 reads TGTGCCAGCAGCTTAGGGACTGGACAGGGCGAAAACATTCAGTACTTC.

Here the CDR3 reads CASKGDTEYTEAFF. As DNA, the CDR3 is TGTGCCAGCAAAGGGGATACGGAGTACACTGAAGCTTTCTTT. V gene TRBV5-4 combines with J gene TRBJ1-1; possibly TRBD1 for D (5 bases). V was shortened by 6 bases and J by 3 bases, with 15 bases between the two germline ends. The germline gives CDR1 SGHNT, CDR2 YYREEE (reference sequence). This CDR3 spans 14 amino acids.

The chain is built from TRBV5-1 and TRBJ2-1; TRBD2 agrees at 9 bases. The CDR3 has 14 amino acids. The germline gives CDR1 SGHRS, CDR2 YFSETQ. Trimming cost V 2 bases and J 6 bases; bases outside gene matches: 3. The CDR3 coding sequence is TGCGCCAGCAGCTTAGCGGGAGGTTTCAATGAGCAGTTCTTC. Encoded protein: CASSLAGGFNEQFF.

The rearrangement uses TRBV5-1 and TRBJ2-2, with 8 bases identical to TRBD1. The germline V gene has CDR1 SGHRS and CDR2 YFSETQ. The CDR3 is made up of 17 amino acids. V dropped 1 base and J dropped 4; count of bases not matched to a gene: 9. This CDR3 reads CASSLMVPGGLTGELFF. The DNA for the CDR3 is TGCGCCAGCAGCTTGATGGTCCCAGGGGGCCTCACCGGGGAGCTGTTTTTT.

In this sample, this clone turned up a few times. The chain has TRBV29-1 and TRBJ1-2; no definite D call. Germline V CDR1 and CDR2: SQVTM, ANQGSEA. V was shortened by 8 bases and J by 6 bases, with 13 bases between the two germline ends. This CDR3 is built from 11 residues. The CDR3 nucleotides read TGCAGCCTTGGGGAGGCTGATGGCTACACCTTC. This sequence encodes CSLGEADGYTF.

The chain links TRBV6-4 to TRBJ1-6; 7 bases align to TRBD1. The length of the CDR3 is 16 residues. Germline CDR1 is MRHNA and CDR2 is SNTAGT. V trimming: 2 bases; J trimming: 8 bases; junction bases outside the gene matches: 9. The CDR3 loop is CASSDRRDRYDSPLHF. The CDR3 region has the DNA TGTGCCAGCAGTGACCGCCGGGACAGATACGATTCACCCCTCCACTTT.

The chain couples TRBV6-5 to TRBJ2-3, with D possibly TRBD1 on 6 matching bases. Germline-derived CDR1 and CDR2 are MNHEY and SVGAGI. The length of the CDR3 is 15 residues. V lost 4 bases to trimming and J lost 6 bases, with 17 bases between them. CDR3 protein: CASSSGRTDGDTQYF. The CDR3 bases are TGTGCCAGCAGTTCGGGCAGGACAGACGGGGATACGCAGTATTTT.

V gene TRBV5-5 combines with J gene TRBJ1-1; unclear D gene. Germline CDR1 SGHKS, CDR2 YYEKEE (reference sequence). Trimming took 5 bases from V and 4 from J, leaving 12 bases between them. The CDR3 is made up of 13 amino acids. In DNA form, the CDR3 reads TGTGCCAGCAGTATAATTGTCGGCACTGAAGCTTTCTTT. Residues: CASSIIVGTEAFF.